This T cell receptor beta chain was captured by sequencing in a study of OX40 agonist ivuxolimab in advanced cancers. About the research overall: Patients treated during dose escalation were battling hepatocellular carcinoma, melanoma, renal cell or head and neck cancer.

The study, taken as a whole, reports: At 0.1 to 3.0 mg/kg, clonal expansion of CD4+ and CD8+ blood T cells had occurred by week 6. Expanded clones tended on average to be more numerous among CD8+ T cells than CD4+.

Turning to this clone: Its antigen is as yet unknown.

This table comes from immunoSEQ multiplex PCR, and its TCRdb copy is limited to in-frame clones, with some not included. The data hold approximately 45,000 clones, with just under 95% observed a single time. CDR1 SGHTA and CDR2 FQGNSA come from the germline V gene. V dropped 2 bases and J dropped 7; count of bases not matched to a gene: 6. This CDR3 contains 14 residues. This material consisted of CD4+ or CD8+ T cells sorted from blood, taken in a trial of the OX40 agonist ivuxolimab. The clonotype was recovered from an adult with an advanced solid tumor such as melanoma, head and neck, liver or kidney cancer. The chain carries TRBV7-2 and TRBJ2-5; 8 bases are shared with TRBD2. The DNA for the CDR3 is TGTGCCAGCAGCTTAACTAGCGGCTCAGGGACCCAGTACTTC. Translation gives CASSLTSGSGTQYF.